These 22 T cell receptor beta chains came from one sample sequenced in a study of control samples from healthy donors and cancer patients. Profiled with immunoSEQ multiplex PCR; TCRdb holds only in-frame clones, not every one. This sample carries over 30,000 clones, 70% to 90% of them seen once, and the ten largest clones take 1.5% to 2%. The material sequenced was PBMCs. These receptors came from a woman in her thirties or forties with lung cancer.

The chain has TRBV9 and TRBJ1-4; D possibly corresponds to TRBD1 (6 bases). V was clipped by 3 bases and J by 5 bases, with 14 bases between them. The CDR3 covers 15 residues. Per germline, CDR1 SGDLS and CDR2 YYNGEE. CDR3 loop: CASSAQTGLNEKLFF. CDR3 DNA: TGTGCCAGCAGCGCCCAGACAGGCCTGAATGAAAAACTGTTTTTT.

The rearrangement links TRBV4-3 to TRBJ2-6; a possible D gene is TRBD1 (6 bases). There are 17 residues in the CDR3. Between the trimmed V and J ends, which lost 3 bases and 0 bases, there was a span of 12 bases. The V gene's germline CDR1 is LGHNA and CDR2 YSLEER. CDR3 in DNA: TGCGCCAGCAGCCATGACAGGAGCTCCTCTGGGGCCAACGTCCTGACTTTC. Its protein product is CASSHDRSSSGANVLTF.

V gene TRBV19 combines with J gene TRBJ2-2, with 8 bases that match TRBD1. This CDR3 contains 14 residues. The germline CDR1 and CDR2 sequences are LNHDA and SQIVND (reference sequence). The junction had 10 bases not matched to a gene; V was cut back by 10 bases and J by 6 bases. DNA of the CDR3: TGTGCCACCGAGGGACAGGTCGGCGCCGGGGAGCTGTTTTTT. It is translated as CATEGQVGAGELFF.

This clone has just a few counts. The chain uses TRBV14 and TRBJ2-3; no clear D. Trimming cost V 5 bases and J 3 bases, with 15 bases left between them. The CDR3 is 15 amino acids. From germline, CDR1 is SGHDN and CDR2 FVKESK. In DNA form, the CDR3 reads TGTGCCAGCAGCACGAACGCCGGTTTAACAGATACGCAGTATTTT. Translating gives CASSTNAGLTDTQYF.

Written as DNA, the CDR3 is TGTGCCACCAGTGATTTGCGGGACTCCGAGACCCAGTACTTC. The encoded protein is CATSDLRDSETQYF. The chain is built from TRBV24-1 and TRBJ2-5, with D perhaps matching TRBD2 (6 bases). Germline V gene lookup returns CDR1 KGHDR and CDR2 SFDVKD. This CDR3 region has 14 residues. V dropped 0 bases and J dropped 5 bases, with 9 bases sitting between them.

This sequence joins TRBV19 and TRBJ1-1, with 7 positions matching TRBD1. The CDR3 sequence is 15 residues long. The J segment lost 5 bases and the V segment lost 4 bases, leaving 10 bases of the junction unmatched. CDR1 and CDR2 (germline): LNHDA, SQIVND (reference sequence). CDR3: CASSSQTGMGTEAFF. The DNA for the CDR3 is TGTGCCAGTAGTAGCCAGACAGGGATGGGAACTGAAGCTTTCTTT.

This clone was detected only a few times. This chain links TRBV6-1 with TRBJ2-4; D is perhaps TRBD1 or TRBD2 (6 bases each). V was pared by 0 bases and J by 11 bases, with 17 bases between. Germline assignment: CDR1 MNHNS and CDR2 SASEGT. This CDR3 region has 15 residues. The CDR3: CASSEAGGPSNVQYF. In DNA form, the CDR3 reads TGTGCCAGCAGTGAAGCAGGGGGGCCCTCCAACGTTCAGTACTTC.

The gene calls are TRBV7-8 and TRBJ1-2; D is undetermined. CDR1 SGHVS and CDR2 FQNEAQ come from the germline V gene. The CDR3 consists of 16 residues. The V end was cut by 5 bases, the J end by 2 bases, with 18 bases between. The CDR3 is CASSAGGGGRNYGYTF. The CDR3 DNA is TGTGCCAGCAGCGCAGGAGGAGGTGGCAGGAACTATGGCTACACCTTC.

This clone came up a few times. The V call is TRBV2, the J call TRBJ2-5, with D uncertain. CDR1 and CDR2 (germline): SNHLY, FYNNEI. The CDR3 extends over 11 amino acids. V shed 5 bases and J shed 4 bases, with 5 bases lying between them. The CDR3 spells CASSSAETQYF. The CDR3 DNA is TGTGCCAGCAGTTCCGCAGAGACCCAGTACTTC.

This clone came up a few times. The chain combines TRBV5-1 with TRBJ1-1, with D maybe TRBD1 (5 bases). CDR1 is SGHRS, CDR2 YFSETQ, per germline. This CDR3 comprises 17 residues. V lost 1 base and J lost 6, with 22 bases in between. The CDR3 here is CASSLSGSAGLVSEAFF. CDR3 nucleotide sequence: TGCGCCAGCAGCTTGTCGGGGTCGGCAGGGCTGGTATCTGAAGCTTTCTTT.

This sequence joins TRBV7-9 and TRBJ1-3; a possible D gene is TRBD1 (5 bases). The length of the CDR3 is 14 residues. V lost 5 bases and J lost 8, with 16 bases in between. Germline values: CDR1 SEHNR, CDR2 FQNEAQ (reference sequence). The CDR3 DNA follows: TGTGCCAGCAGCACAATGAGAGACAGTGACACCATATATTTT. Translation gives CASSTMRDSDTIYF.

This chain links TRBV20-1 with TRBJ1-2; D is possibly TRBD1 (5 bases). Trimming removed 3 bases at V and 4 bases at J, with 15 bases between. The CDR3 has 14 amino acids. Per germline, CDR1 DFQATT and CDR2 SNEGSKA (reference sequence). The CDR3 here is CSASGSGVRYGYTF. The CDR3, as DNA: TGCAGTGCTAGTGGTTCGGGGGTTCGCTATGGCTACACCTTC.

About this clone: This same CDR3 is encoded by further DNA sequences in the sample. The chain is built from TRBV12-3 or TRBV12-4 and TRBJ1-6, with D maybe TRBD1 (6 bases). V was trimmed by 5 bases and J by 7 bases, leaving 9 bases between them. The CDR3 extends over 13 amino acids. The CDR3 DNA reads TGTGCCAGCAGTCCGGGACAAAATTCACCCCTCCACTTT. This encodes CASSPGQNSPLHF.

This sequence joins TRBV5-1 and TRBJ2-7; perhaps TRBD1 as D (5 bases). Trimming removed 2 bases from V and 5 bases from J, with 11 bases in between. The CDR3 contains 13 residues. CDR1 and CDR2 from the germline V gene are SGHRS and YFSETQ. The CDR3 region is CASSFSQGDEQYF. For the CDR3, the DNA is TGCGCCAGCAGCTTCTCCCAGGGCGACGAGCAGTACTTC.

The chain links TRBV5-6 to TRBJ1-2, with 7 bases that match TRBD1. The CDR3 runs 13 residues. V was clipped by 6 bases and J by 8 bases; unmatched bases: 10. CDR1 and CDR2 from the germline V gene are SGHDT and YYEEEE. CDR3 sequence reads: CASKNKQGKGYTF. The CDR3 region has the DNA TGTGCCAGCAAGAATAAACAGGGGAAAGGCTACACCTTC.

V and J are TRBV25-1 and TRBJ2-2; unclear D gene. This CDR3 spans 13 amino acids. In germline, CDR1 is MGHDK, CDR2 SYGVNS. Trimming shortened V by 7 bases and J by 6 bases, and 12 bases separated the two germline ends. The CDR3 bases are TGTGCCAGCACCATGGACGGATCCGGGGAGCTGTTTTTT. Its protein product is CASTMDGSGELFF.

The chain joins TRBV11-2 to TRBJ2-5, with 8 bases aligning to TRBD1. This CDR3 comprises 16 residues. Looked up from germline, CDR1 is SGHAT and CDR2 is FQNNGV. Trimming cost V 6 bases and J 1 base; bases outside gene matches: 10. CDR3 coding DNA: TGTGCCAGCAGGGGGTGGGGCAGGGGGCGCCAAGAGACCCAGTACTTC. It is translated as CASRGWGRGRQETQYF. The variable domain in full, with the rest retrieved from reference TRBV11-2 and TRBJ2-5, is EAGVAQSPRYKIIEKRQSVAFWCNPISGHATLYWYQQILGQGPKLLIQFQNNGVVDDSQLPKDRFSAERLKGVDSTLKIQPAKLEDSAVYLCASRGWGRGRQETQYFGPGTRLLVL.

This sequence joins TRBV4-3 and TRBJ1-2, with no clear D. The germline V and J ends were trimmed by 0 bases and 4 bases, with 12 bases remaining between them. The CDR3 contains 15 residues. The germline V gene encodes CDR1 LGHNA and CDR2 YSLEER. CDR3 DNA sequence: TGCGCCAGCAGCCAAGATCCAGGTACCCTCTATGGCTACACCTTC. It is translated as CASSQDPGTLYGYTF.

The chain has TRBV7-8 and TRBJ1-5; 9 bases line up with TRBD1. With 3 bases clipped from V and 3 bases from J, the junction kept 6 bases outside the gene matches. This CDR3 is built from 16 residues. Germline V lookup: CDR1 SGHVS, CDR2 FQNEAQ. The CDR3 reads CASSLGDRANNQPQHF. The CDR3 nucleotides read TGTGCCAGCAGCTTGGGGGACAGGGCAAACAATCAGCCCCAGCATTTT.

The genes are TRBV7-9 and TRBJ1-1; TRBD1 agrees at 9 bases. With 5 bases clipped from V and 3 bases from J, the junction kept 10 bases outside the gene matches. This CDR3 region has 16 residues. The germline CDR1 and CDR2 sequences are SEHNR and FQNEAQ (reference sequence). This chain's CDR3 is CASSPTGTGTDTEAFF. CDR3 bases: TGTGCCAGCAGCCCGACCGGGACAGGGACAGACACTGAAGCTTTCTTT. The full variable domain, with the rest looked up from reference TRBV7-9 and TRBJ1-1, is DTGVSQNPRHKITKRGQNVTFRCDPISEHNRLYWYRQTLGQGPEFLTYFQNEAQLEKSRLLSDRFSAERPKGSFSTLEIQRTEQGDSAMYLCASSPTGTGTDTEAFFGQGTRLTVV.

The CDR3 bases are TGCGCCAGCAGCTTACAGGGGGCTACCTCCTACAATGAGCAGTTCTTC. This codes for CASSLQGATSYNEQFF. The chain links TRBV5-1 to TRBJ2-1, with TRBD1 matching over 9 bases. The CDR3 length is 16 residues. Germline assignment: CDR1 SGHRS and CDR2 YFSETQ. J was trimmed by 0 bases and V by 2 bases; bases with no gene match: 3.

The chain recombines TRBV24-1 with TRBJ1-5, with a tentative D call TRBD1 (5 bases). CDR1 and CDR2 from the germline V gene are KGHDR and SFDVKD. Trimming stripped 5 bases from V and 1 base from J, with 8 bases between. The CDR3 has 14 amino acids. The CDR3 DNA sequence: TGTGCCACCAGTGGGTCAGGGAGCAATCAGCCCCAGCATTTT. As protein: CATSGSGSNQPQHF.